This TCR beta chain comes out of a study of tumor-infiltrating lymphocytes in primary liver carcinoma. Study-level background: These were node-negative, non-metastatic T1-T3 tumors of roughly 4 to 10 cm.

Study findings and constraints: Tumor top-250-clone fractions significantly exceeded those of blood (p = 0.039). Unsorted bulk sampling ruled out any CD4+ versus CD8+ repertoire comparison.

From germline, CDR1 is SGHAT and CDR2 FQNNGV. V was shortened by 4 bases and J by 2 bases, with 11 bases between the two germline ends. The CDR3 totals 14 residues. A constant-region primer primed TCR beta cDNA synthesis from 400 to 550 ng of total RNA. ARM-PCR was slightly modified, and three nested multiplex PCR rounds with it gave rise to the TCR beta libraries. The two initial PCR rounds, roughly 9 cycles each, used TRBV1-TRBV30 forward and C-beta reverse primers. MiXCR, run by TCRdb on the multiplex PCR reads, gives a single entry per CDR3 protein. The sample shows 330,000 or so distinct CDR3 sequences, less than 75% of them seen only once. They got blood RNA out of unsorted whole blood and also pulled out germline DNA. Notes on this clonotype: Antigen specificity is unknown.

The sample consisted of peripheral blood. V is TRBV11-2 and J is TRBJ2-5, with a possible D match to TRBD2 (6 bases). The sequence was collected from a middle-aged man with primary liver carcinoma and hepatitis B virus infection. The CDR3 DNA follows: TGTGCCAGCAGCTCCGGGGGAGAGCAAGAGACCCAGTACTTC. It yields the protein CASSSGGEQETQYF. The complete variable domain, with remaining parts taken from reference TRBV11-2 and TRBJ2-5, reads EAGVAQSPRYKIIEKRQSVAFWCNPISGHATLYWYQQILGQGPKLLIQFQNNGVVDDSQLPKDRFSAERLKGVDSTLKIQPAKLEDSAVYLCASSSGGEQETQYFGPGTRLLVL.